This T cell receptor (beta chain) was sequenced in a study of human T cells and chemical hapten exposure. About the research overall: The scalp of each patient received a weekly diphenylcyclopropenone dose for the full approximately 24-week study. Patch tests applied 0.01% DPC to the upper back, read at 6 days.

The trim removed 3 bases at V and 6 bases at J, leaving 5 bases unmatched. Germline loops: CDR1 MNHEY, CDR2 SMNVEV (reference sequence). The CDR3 is 14 residues long. Time point given: patch test 1, 2 weeks after DPC sensitization. Treatment defined: therapeutic diphenylcyclopropenone sensitization with weekly scalp DPC. Drawing of blood took place ahead of applying each patch test. The donor pool consisted of alopecia patients aged 18 to 70 years, considered suitable for DPC. Each CDR3 protein gets one entry after TCRdb re-called the RACE reads with MiXCR. This sample carries 100,000 or so distinct CDR3 sequences, approximately 11% of them seen once, and the ten largest clones take 3% to 4.5%. This clonotype was observed many times.

The chain recombines TRBV27 with TRBJ1-5; 7 bases match TRBD1. The sequencing here drew on whole blood, taken in connection with sensitization to the hapten diphenylcyclopropenone (DPC). The source of this sequence is a woman aged 40 to 50 with alopecia areata. Some clones in this sample may be carry-over from other donors' samples. The CDR3 here is CASSLTGRSQPQHF. CDR3 in DNA: TGTGCCAGCAGTTTGACAGGGCGGTCTCAGCCCCAGCATTTT.